This T cell receptor (beta chain) was identified during a study of blood T cell repertoires in COVID-19. The repertoire was sequenced with immunoSEQ multiplex PCR; TCRdb's copy has only in-frame clones and lacks some. The data hold fewer than 300,000 clones, with roughly four fifths observed a single time. CDR1 is MNHEY and CDR2 is SVGAGI in the germline V gene. Trimming took 7 bases from V and 5 from J, leaving 11 bases between them. The CDR3 loop spans 13 amino acids. The genes are TRBV6-5 and TRBJ2-2, with TRBD2 as a possible D gene (6 bases). The clonotype was recovered from a man aged 40-49 years who had been exposed to COVID-19. Sequenced sample: PBMCs or T cells enriched from blood (not recorded which). In DNA, the CDR3 is TGTGCCAGCACCCACGGGGGAACCGGGGAGCTGTTTTTT. Protein product: CASTHGGTGELFF.